This T cell receptor beta chain was sequenced in a study of early T cells in non-severe SARS-CoV-2 infection (dated by TCRdb to the early 2020s). Looking at the study overall: Because TCR sequencing was done on bulk RNA from unsorted whole blood, the alpha and beta chains could not be paired. Here is what the overall study found, with its caveats: VDJdb matching was skewed toward anti-spike CD8 responses and likely underestimated virus-specific expansions, missing private and CD4 specificities.

The CDR3 goes from the cysteine to the phenylalanine over 12 residues. The sequence is cut down to CDR3 DNA, 36 bases in frame from base 1. V is cut back by 7 bases and J by 7 bases, with 8 bases in the junction unmatched. The germline V gene gives CDR1 as SQVTM and CDR2 as ANQGSEA. Set within a cohort of healthcare workers in London, UK, this nested case-control study involved weekly PCR testing of nasopharyngeal swabs along with blood sampling. Healthcare workers were enrolled in the week of the UK lockdown, from 23 to 31 March 2020, and were followed every week for up to roughly 16 weeks. This clonotype has ten or more counts. What antigen it recognizes has not been identified. No base quality information exists; no much larger clone differs at one position. The method was 5' RACE. Sequenced using a NextSeq 500. The TCR library protocol attached unique molecular identifiers to individual cDNA molecules to correct for sequencing error and PCR bias. Both TCR alpha and beta chains were sequenced, and tight co-correlation was observed between alpha and beta sequence abundances in each sample. In the authors' own workflow: Decombinator V4 was used to annotate the V gene, J gene and CDR3 of the TCR sequences. TCRs were defined as expanded if a significant change between any two time points was detected under a Poisson model with p below 0.0001. TCR abundances were normalised to the total number of TCRs sequenced in each sample and reported as counts per million. TRAV1-2 paired with TRAJ12, TRAJ20 or TRAJ33 defined MAIT TCRs, while TRAV10 paired with TRAJ18 defined iNKT TCRs. VDJdb, accessed 1 November 2021, was searched for CMV, EBV and SARS-CoV-2 annotated TCRs, excluding TCRs annotated for multiple antigens. The public reads were quality trimmed at Q25 with fastp and then assembled into clones with MiXCR by TCRdb, keeping productive beta chains. Duplicate CDR3 protein sequences are folded into a single record with the most common DNA and genes. The V and J calls were not made by the authors but by TCRdb's processing. This sample gives around 46,000 distinct CDR3 sequences in total; around 10% of them show up just once. The ten largest clonotypes hold around a fifth of the sample.

This receptor chain uses TRBV29-1 and TRBJ1-2, with 8 junctional bases fitting TRBD1. The source material was whole blood. The TCR was taken from an adult who was a healthcare worker with PCR-confirmed SARS-CoV-2 infection or an uninfected control (not recorded which). The DNA reads as follows: TGCAGCGCAGGGGACAGGACGGCTGGCTACACCTTC. The encoded protein is CSAGDRTAGYTF.